This record covers a single T cell receptor beta chain. Its antigen remains unknown. Trimming took 3 bases from V and 3 from J, leaving 15 bases between them. CDR1 DFQATT and CDR2 SNEGSKA come from the germline V gene (reference sequence). This CDR3 spans 14 amino acids. These data originate in a study of naive and memory T cell subsets. Study-level findings and limits: In naive cells, over 95% of TCR sequences were seen only once.

The beta constant-region primer was an equimolar mix of two oligonucleotides covering TRBC1 and TRBC2. TCRdb independently ran MiXCR on the UMI-ligation and nested PCR reads; one entry per CDR3 protein. The table includes over 20,000 distinct CDR3 sequences, more than 9.5% detected once. This receptor was identified in a human donor in good health. The sample consisted of central memory CD8+ T cells from blood. The rearrangement joins TRBV20-1 to TRBJ2-7; D call uncertain. CDR3 residues: CSASSMHEIYEQYF. The CDR3 nucleotides are TGCAGTGCTAGCTCCATGCACGAAATCTACGAGCAGTACTTC.